This T cell receptor (beta chain) was identified during a study of tumor T cells in aggressive B-cell lymphoma. The CDR3 consists of 11 residues. CDR1 is MDHEN and CDR2 is SYDVKM in the germline V gene. The germline V and J ends were trimmed by 6 bases and 6 bases, with 9 bases remaining between them. Only in-frame clones appear in the TCRdb table, and some are missing; sequencing was by immunoSEQ multiplex PCR. The table includes roughly 4,000 clones, roughly 87% detected once. Material for sequencing was tumor tissue. The clonotype originates from an adult with diffuse large B cell lymphoma. This chain joins TRBV28 and TRBJ2-7; D is perhaps TRBD1 (6 bases). CDR3 sequence: CASSPGVEQYF. The DNA for the CDR3 is TGTGCCAGCAGCCCAGGGGTCGAGCAGTACTTC.